Described below is a single TCR beta chain sequence and its context. This clone's antigen is unknown. No base-level quality is on record; no much larger clone is a single base apart. Each collaborating institution followed its own protocols to collect whole blood in K2EDTA tubes. Collaborator samples were shipped for TCRbeta analysis as frozen whole blood, isolated PBMCs, or DNA extracted from either sample type. TCRbeta CDR3 regions were amplified from genomic DNA using the immunoSEQ Assay, a bias-controlled multiplex PCR. Per the authors' processing: The number of nucleated cells in each sample was estimated by amplification of reference gene primers within the assay. Sequence reads were collapsed and filtered to measure the absolute abundance of every unique TCRbeta CDR3 rearrangement. Productive Simpson clonality was computed per sample as the square root of Simpson's diversity index over productive rearrangements. Imported from immuneACCESS, the table was reduced by TCRdb to in-frame sequences with V and J called. These copies leave out some clones; in studies compared against another copy, an unresolved V gene accounts for under half, and the cause of the remainder is not known. The DNA was the basis for D and trimming; V, J and clone size are from that table. In all, the sample holds about 74,000 clones, and around 90% of those were seen once. The leading ten clones occupy around 5% of the sample.

This record comes from a study of blood T cell repertoires in COVID-19 (dated by TCRdb to 2018 to 2020). Looking at the study overall: The collaborator samples originated in the United States, Italy and Spain and spanned the acute and convalescent phases of COVID-19. Nearly every sample came with metadata listing a de-identified subject ID, COVID-19 status, age in years and sex. Where HLA class I and class II types were available, the types were taken from metadata supplied by the sample provider, not from assay-based typing. The repertoires were released in a freely available public database meant as a resource for research on the immune response to SARS-CoV-2. The samples were drawn from the first 160 participants of the ongoing ImmuneRACE study and from roughly 1,300 subjects provided by 6 global collaborators. The prospective study material was composed of cDNA or gDNA derived from T cells, B-cell-depleted T cells, or PBMCs. The dataset comprised deeply sampled blood TCRbeta repertoires from subjects exposed to, actively infected with, or recovered from COVID-19. Study-level results and caveats: Clinical and demographic metadata were provided uncurated, with the amount varying by source and participant.

As encoded in the germline V gene (reference sequence), CDR1 is LNHDA while CDR2 is SQIVND. V lost 10 bases and J lost 2 bases, and the count of bases not matched to a germline gene is 9. Its CDR3 holds 14 amino acids, cysteine through phenylalanine. Only the CDR3 portion is preserved as DNA: 42 bases, with reading frame beginning at the first base. Sequencing was performed on peripheral blood. The rearranged segments are TRBV19 and TRBJ2-3; 7 central bases correspond to TRBD1. The origin of this receptor is an older woman with active COVID-19. The CDR3 region: CATQKTGNTDTQYF. The DNA sequence is TGTGCCACACAGAAGACAGGGAACACAGATACGCAGTATTTT.